This is a list of T cell receptor beta chains from one sample in a study of human T cells and chemical hapten exposure. MiXCR was run by TCRdb on the RACE reads, yielding one entry per CDR3 protein. The sample holds roughly 120,000 distinct CDR3 sequences; roughly 12% are singletons and the top ten take 1.4%. Sequenced here: whole blood, sampled in connection with sensitization to the hapten diphenylcyclopropenone (DPC). Receptors were obtained from a woman in her forties or fifties with alopecia areata. Some clones in this sample may be carry-over from other donors' samples. The CDR3 runs from the conserved cysteine through the conserved F or W. The order of the fields is D gene, V gene, J gene, clone size, CDR3 protein, CDR3 DNA. D genes are given only for firm matches. Clone size, where shown, is once, few, many, or a class for clones that have expanded.

.	TRBV7-9	TRBJ2-2	few	CASSLRSTGTGELFF	TGTGCCAGCAGCCTCAGGTCTACGGGCACCGGGGAGCTGTTTTTT
.	TRBV28	TRBJ2-2	few	CASSYTPGVANTGELFF	TGTGCCAGCAGTTACACCCCGGGGGTCGCGAACACCGGGGAGCTGTTTTTT
.	TRBV7-9	TRBJ1-1	.	CASSLIGSDTEAFF	TGTGCCAGCAGCTTGATTGGGTCGGACACTGAAGCTTTCTTT
TRBD1	TRBV5-5	TRBJ1-2	.	CASSRDRGNYGYTF	TGTGCCAGCAGCCGGGACAGGGGCAACTATGGCTACACCTTC
.	TRBV13	TRBJ2-1	few	CASSHGYNEQFF	TGTGCCAGCAGCCATGGGTACAATGAGCAGTTCTTC
TRBD1	TRBV5-5	TRBJ2-1	few	CASSRAGTVNEQFF	TGTGCCAGCAGCCGGGCCGGGACAGTTAATGAGCAGTTCTTC
.	TRBV7-2	TRBJ2-2	few	CASSPNRVTGELFF	TGTGCCAGCAGCCCGAACAGGGTAACCGGGGAGCTGTTTTTT
TRBD1	TRBV28	TRBJ2-7	.	CASSEGAGYEQYF	TGTGCCAGCAGTGAGGGGGCCGGCTACGAGCAGTACTTC
.	TRBV19	TRBJ2-5	.	CASSKIVGSPRETQYF	TGTGCCAGTAGTAAAATAGTCGGATCGCCGAGGGAGACCCAGTACTTC
.	TRBV18	TRBJ2-3	many	CASSPPLGRVVQYF	TGTGCCAGCTCACCACCACTTGGCAGGGTGGTTCAGTATTTT
.	TRBV6-2/TRBV6-3	TRBJ2-3	many	CASRLPRAGHTDTQYF	TGTGCCAGCAGGCTCCCACGGGCGGGGCACACAGATACGCAGTATTTT
.	TRBV28	TRBJ1-4	few	CASSLGASGDLREKLFF	TGTGCCAGCAGTCTCGGCGCCTCAGGGGATCTGAGAGAAAAACTGTTTTTT
.	TRBV5-1	TRBJ1-1	.	CASSSSQGATEAFF	TGCGCCAGCAGTTCTTCTCAGGGTGCCACTGAAGCTTTCTTT
.	TRBV7-2	TRBJ2-3	few	CASSSEPDTQYF	TGTGCCAGCAGTTCCGAGCCAGATACGCAGTATTTT
.	TRBV10-3	TRBJ1-5	.	CAISPGELDNQPQHF	TGTGCCATCAGTCCAGGGGAATTGGACAATCAGCCCCAGCATTTT
TRBD2	TRBV5-1	TRBJ2-5	many	CASSPGLAGAQETQYF	TGCGCCAGCAGCCCCGGACTAGCGGGGGCACAAGAGACCCAGTACTTC
TRBD2	TRBV6-5	TRBJ2-5	many	CASKGSGGLETQYF	TGTGCCAGCAAGGGTAGCGGGGGTTTAGAGACCCAGTACTTC
TRBD1	TRBV6-4	TRBJ1-1	few	CASRRDRGATEAFF	TGTGCCAGCAGGAGGGACAGGGGGGCCACTGAAGCTTTCTTT
.	TRBV7-2	TRBJ1-1	few	CASSGYLNTEAFF	TGTGCCAGCAGCGGGTACCTGAACACTGAAGCTTTCTTT
.	TRBV6-4	TRBJ1-5	.	CASSDSVGFWPQHF	TGTGCCAGCAGTGACTCAGTGGGCTTTTGGCCCCAGCATTTT
TRBD1	TRBV6-2/TRBV6-3	TRBJ1-5	many	CASSYGQGGRWPQHF	TGTGCCAGCAGTTACGGCCAGGGGGGTCGGTGGCCCCAGCATTTT
TRBD2	TRBV28	TRBJ2-2	.	CASILAANTGELFF	TGTGCCAGCATACTAGCGGCAAACACCGGGGAGCTGTTTTTT
TRBD2	TRBV28	TRBJ2-1	many	CASSLAGIQYNEQFF	TGTGCCAGCTCATTAGCGGGAATCCAATACAATGAGCAGTTCTTC
.	TRBV12-3/TRBV12-4	TRBJ2-2	.	CASSDIGGRAGELFF	TGTGCCAGCAGTGACATCGGGGGTAGGGCAGGGGAGCTGTTTTTT
TRBD1	TRBV28	TRBJ1-1	.	CASSSTGGDTEAFF	TGTGCCAGCAGTTCGACAGGGGGCGACACTGAAGCTTTCTTT
.	TRBV5-1	TRBJ2-3	many	CASRPGERADTQYF	TGCGCCAGCAGACCGGGGGAGCGGGCAGATACGCAGTATTTT
.	TRBV3-1	TRBJ2-5	many	CASSHGPFGETQYF	TGTGCCAGCAGCCATGGACCGTTCGGAGAGACCCAGTACTTC
.	TRBV6-2/TRBV6-3	TRBJ1-2	many	CASSYPSLPGYTF	TGTGCCAGCAGTTACCCCAGTCTTCCTGGCTACACCTTC
TRBD1	TRBV20-1	TRBJ2-7	.	CSAYRGTGRNYEQYF	TGCAGTGCTTATCGTGGGACAGGTAGAAACTACGAGCAGTACTTC
.	TRBV29-1	TRBJ2-7	once	CSIRDSAYEQYF	TGCAGCATCCGGGACTCCGCCTACGAGCAGTACTTC
TRBD1	TRBV10-1	TRBJ2-3	.	CASSDSLGQGNTDTQYF	TGCGCCAGCAGTGATTCTCTGGGACAGGGGAATACAGATACGCAGTATTTT
.	TRBV6-2/TRBV6-3	TRBJ2-3	.	CASSRQTSSTDTQYF	TGTGCCAGCAGCCGACAGACCTCTAGCACAGATACGCAGTATTTT
.	TRBV5-1	TRBJ2-2	few	CASSLGEKNTGELFF	TGCGCCAGCAGCTTGGGGGAGAAAAACACCGGGGAGCTGTTTTTT
.	TRBV28	TRBJ1-2	.	CASVSTGYGYTF	TGTGCCAGCGTCTCGACGGGCTATGGCTACACCTTC
.	TRBV7-6	TRBJ1-1	few	CASRPGVAGGLNTEAFF	TGTGCCAGCAGACCTGGAGTCGCGGGGGGCCTGAACACTGAAGCTTTCTTT
.	TRBV6-2/TRBV6-3	TRBJ1-1	many	CASSYPRTVGNTEAFF	TGTGCCAGCAGTTACCCCCGGACAGTCGGGAACACTGAAGCTTTCTTT
TRBD1	TRBV15	TRBJ1-2	.	CATSRAGQDFGNGYTF	TGTGCCACCAGCAGGGCCGGACAGGATTTTGGCAATGGCTACACCTTC
TRBD1	TRBV12-3/TRBV12-4	TRBJ1-5	.	CASSLDRAGQPQHF	TGTGCCAGCAGTTTGGACAGGGCAGGGCAGCCCCAGCATTTT
.	TRBV3-1	TRBJ1-5	.	CASSQKTSNNQPQHF	TGTGCCAGCAGCCAAAAGACCTCTAACAATCAGCCCCAGCATTTT
.	TRBV4-3	TRBJ2-3	.	CASSQETWADTQYF	TGCGCCAGCAGCCAAGAGACATGGGCAGATACGCAGTATTTT
.	TRBV24-1	TRBJ1-1	many	CATRNTFNEAFF	TGTGCCACCAGAAACACGTTCAATGAAGCTTTCTTT